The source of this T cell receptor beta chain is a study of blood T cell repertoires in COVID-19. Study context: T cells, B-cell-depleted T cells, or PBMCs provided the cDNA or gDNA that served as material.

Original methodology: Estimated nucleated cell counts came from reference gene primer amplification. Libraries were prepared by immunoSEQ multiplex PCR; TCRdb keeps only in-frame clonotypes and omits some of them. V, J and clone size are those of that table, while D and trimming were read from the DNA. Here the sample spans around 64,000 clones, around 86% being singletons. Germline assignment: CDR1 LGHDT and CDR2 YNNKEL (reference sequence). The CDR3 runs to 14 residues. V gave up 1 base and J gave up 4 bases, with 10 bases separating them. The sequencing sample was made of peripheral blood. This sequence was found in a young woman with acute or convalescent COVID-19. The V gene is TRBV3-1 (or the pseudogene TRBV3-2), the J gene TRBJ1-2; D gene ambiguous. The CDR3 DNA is TGTGCCAGCAGCCAAGTTGGAGAGGCCTATGGCTACACCTTC. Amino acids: CASSQVGEAYGYTF.